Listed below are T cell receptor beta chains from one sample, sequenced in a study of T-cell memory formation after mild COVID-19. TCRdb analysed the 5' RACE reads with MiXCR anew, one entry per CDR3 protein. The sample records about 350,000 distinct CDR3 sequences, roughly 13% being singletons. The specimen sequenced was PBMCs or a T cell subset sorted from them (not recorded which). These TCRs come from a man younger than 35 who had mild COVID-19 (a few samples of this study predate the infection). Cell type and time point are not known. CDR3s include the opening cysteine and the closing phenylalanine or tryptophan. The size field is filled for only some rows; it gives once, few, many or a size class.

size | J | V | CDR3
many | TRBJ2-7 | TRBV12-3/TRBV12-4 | CASSSGRAYEQYF
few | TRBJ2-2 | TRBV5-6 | CASSGGTAPRTGELFF
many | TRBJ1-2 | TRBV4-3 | CASSQGKSFYGYTF
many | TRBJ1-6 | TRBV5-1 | CASSRQGAGSPLHF
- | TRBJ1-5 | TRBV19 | CASTPFGQGSQPQHF
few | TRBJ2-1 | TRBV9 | CASSTRDSLNNEQFF
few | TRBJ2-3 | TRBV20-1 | CSARGGSDTQYF
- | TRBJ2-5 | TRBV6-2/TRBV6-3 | CASSYDGTTGETQYF
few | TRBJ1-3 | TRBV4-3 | CASSQEVVSGNTIYF
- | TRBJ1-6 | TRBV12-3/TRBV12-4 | CATRAGGGSYNSPLHF
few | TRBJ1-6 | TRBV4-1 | CASSQKQGGFPNSPLHF
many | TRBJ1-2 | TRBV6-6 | CASSYLGQGEMDGYTF
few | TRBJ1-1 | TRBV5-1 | CASGRYENTEAFF
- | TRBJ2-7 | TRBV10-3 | CAISDYRDSFHYEQYF
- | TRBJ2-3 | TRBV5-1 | CASSRGRDTFSDTQYF
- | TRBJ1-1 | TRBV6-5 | CASTPGGLTEAFF
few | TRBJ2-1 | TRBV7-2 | CASSLTRGWNEQFF
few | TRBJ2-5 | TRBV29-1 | CSVERQYQETQYF
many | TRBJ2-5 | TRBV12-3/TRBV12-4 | CASSSPRTGGAETQYF
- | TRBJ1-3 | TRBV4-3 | CASSQERGPAGNTIYF
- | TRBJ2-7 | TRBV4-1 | CASSQIQESYEQYF
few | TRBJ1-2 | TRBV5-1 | CASSLGTDRYGYTF
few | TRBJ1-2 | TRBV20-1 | CSARGWGYGYTF
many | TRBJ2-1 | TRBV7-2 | CASSSRGGSRPDEQFF
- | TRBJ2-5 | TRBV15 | CATSRAASTWTGETQYF
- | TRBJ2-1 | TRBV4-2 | CASSPSARHSYNEQFF
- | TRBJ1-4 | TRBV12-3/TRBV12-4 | CASSLGTASEKLFF
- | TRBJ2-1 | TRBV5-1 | CASSPTSGTYNEQFF
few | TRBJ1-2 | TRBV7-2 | CASSLTEDYGYTF
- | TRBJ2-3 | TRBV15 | CATSRRLGPSTDTQYF
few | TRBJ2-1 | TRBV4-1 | CASSLRDYTGNEQFF
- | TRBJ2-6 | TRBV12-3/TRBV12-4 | CASSAGQFGSGANVLTF
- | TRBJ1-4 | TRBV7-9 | CASSLTTGEKLFF
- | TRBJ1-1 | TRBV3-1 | CASSQGTTEAFF
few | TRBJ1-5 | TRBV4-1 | CASSQRAGQGLNQPQHF
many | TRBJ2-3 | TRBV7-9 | CASARQGSTDTQYF